This TCR beta chain was identified in a study of molecular identifiers for immune sequencing clone quantification. Whole-study results and caveats: Clones exceeding 20 RNA copies carried over 98% of effector molecules but under 1% of naive-cell molecules. Highly expanded clone sizes could be underestimated through barcode sharing by identical TCR molecules.

Generation of bulk TCR libraries relied on previously described methods and listed TCR primers. TCRdb processed the PCR reads anew with MiXCR; each CDR3 protein has one entry. The sample yields tens of thousands of distinct CDR3 sequences, about 19% seen once. In the case of this clonotype: The antigen is undetermined.

This clonotype was sampled from a human donor in good health. Some libraries in this study had Jurkat cell RNA spiked in. The sample comprised naive CD8+ T cells from blood, with Jurkat cell RNA spiked in. The subset here: FACS-sorted CD8+CD4-CCR7+CD45RA+ naive T cells.

CDR3: CASSAGGDSSYNEQFF. CDR3 sequence (DNA): TGTGCCAGCAGCGCCGGAGGTGACAGCAGCTACAATGAGCAGTTCTTC. The chain combines TRBV9 with TRBJ2-1; perhaps D is TRBD1 or TRBD2 (5 bases each). There are 16 residues in the CDR3. V was cut by 3 bases and J by 3 bases, with 16 bases left in between. The V gene's germline CDR1 is SGDLS and CDR2 YYNGEE.